The 6 T cell receptor beta chains presented below share a single source sample, sequenced in a study of tumor-infiltrating lymphocytes in primary liver carcinoma. TCR beta cDNA was reverse-transcribed from approximately 0.45 ug of total RNA. The reaction used a constant-region primer and ProtoScript II reverse transcriptase. Slightly modified ARM-PCR with three nested multiplex PCR rounds yielded TCR beta libraries. PCR rounds one and two used TRBV1-TRBV30 forward primers with a C-beta reverse primer for around 9 cycles each. MiXCR was run by TCRdb on the multiplex PCR reads, yielding one entry per CDR3 protein. Of fewer than 400,000 distinct CDR3 sequences in the sample, approximately 60% were seen once. In addition to blood RNA drawn from unsorted whole blood, germline DNA was extracted. The source material was peripheral blood. Receptors were obtained from a man aged 40-55 years with primary liver carcinoma and hepatitis B virus infection.

The chain recombines TRBV12-3 or TRBV12-4 with TRBJ2-2; possible D gene TRBD1, 6 bases. The CDR3 has 16 amino acids. The CDR3 DNA sequence: TGTTCCAACAGTTCAGGGCAGGGGAGAGCGGTCGGGGAGCTGTTTTTT. Protein: CSNSSGQGRAVGELFF.

Note on this clonotype: The junction does not match germline at one end; this may be a read error. The chain recombines TRBV6-6 with TRBJ2-7, with TRBD1 identical over 7 bases. CDR1 and CDR2 from the germline V gene are MNHNY and SVGAGI (reference sequence). The CDR3 contains 18 residues. Here the CDR3 reads CASSYPRETGLLSYKQYF. For the CDR3, the DNA is TGTGCCAGCAGTTACCCTAGAGAGACAGGGCTCCTCTCCTACAAGCAGTACTTC.

This clonotype was detected once. A single base separates this from a much larger clone, so it may be a read error. This sequence joins TRBV29-1 and TRBJ1-2; the D gene is possibly TRBD1 (5 bases). V lost 7 bases to trimming and J lost 7 bases, with 19 bases between them. This CDR3 has 13 residues. The germline V gene encodes CDR1 SQVTM and CDR2 ANQGSEA. CDR3 in DNA: TGCAGCGCTTGGGTTTCCGGGACCCTTGGCTACACCTTC. It encodes CSAWVSGTLGYTF.

Comment on this clonotype: In this CDR3 the conserved last residue, phenylalanine or tryptophan, is missing, so a read error is likely. The rearrangement links TRBV5-4 to TRBJ2-7; D might be TRBD1 or TRBD2, each matching 5 bases. Germline V gene sequence: CDR1 SGHNT, CDR2 YYREEE (reference sequence). V lost 0 bases to trimming and J lost 2 bases, with 9 bases between them. This CDR3 is 14 amino acids long. For the CDR3, the DNA is TGTGCCAGCAGCTTGGTCCCGGGGCCCTACGAGCAGTACCTC. The encoded protein is CASSLVPGPYEQYL.

This clonotype has a handful of counts. The chain joins TRBV6-1 to TRBJ1-1, with D possibly matching TRBD1 (6 bases). The germline CDR1 and CDR2 sequences are MNHNS and SASEGT. The CDR3 spans 15 residues. V was clipped by 9 bases and J by 1 base, with 18 bases between them. The CDR3 DNA reads as TGTGCCAGTGGTGCCCCAGTAGGGGGGAACACTGAAGCTTTCTTT. It encodes CASGAPVGGNTEAFF.

As regards this clonotype: A much more abundant neighbour one base away suggests this may be a read error. V is TRBV6-2 or TRBV6-3 and J is TRBJ1-5; weak D call: TRBD1 (6 bases). This CDR3 has 14 residues. Looked up from germline, CDR1 is MNHEY and CDR2 is SVGEGT. CDR3: CAGRDPGEGQPQHF. CDR3 in DNA: TGTGCCGGCAGGGACCCAGGGGAAGGTCAGCCCCAGCATTTT.